A single sample is the source of the 10 T cell receptor beta chains below, sequenced in a study of T cells after yellow fever vaccination. TCRdb redid the calling of the 5' RACE reads with MiXCR, one entry per CDR3 protein. This table holds some 170,000 distinct CDR3 sequences, 9.3% found once. Specimen: CD8+ T cells sorted from PBMCs, collected 45 days after the yellow fever booster vaccination. The receptors come from a man between 18 and 35 years old who received the YFV17D yellow fever vaccine.

This clonotype was seen a handful of times. This sequence joins TRBV4-2 and TRBJ2-3; possible D gene TRBD2, 7 bases. CDR3 length equals 16 residues. The germline CDR1 and CDR2 sequences are LGHNA and YNFKEQ. Trimming shortened V by 0 bases and J by 0 bases, and 10 bases separated the two germline ends. The CDR3 DNA sequence: TGTGCCAGCAGCCAAGATAGGGGGGGTAGCACAGATACGCAGTATTTT. It encodes CASSQDRGGSTDTQYF.

The chain recombines TRBV28 with TRBJ1-5; D perhaps matches TRBD1 (5 bases). The germline V gene has CDR1 MDHEN and CDR2 SYDVKM. Trimming took off 4 bases at V and 4 bases at J, with 11 bases between the two ends. CDR3 length: 14 residues. This CDR3 reads CASSSGHWNQPQHF. CDR3 nucleotide sequence: TGTGCCAGCAGTTCAGGACACTGGAATCAGCCCCAGCATTTT.

This clonotype came up a few times. The chain recombines TRBV7-8 with TRBJ2-7; D ambiguous. The CDR3 loop spans 15 amino acids. The V gene lost 3 bases and the J gene lost 6 bases, with 18 bases spanning the gap. Germline V gene lookup returns CDR1 SGHVS and CDR2 FQNEAQ. The CDR3 protein is CASSLDGLQWLEQYF. CDR3 DNA: TGTGCCAGCAGCTTGGATGGGTTACAATGGCTCGAGCAGTACTTC.

A few counts support this clonotype. The V and J genes are TRBV7-3 and TRBJ2-1, with TRBD1 matching over 9 bases. Trimming took 5 bases from V and 6 from J; bases not matched to a gene: 8. This CDR3 is 15 amino acids long. Germline values: CDR1 SGHTA, CDR2 FQGTGA. The CDR3 sequence is CASSPWTGEGNEQFF. The CDR3 nucleotides read TGTGCCAGCAGCCCATGGACAGGGGAGGGCAATGAGCAGTTCTTC.

This clonotype was detected many times. The genes are TRBV6-5 and TRBJ1-2; no clear D. This CDR3 is 12 amino acids long. Looked up from germline, CDR1 is MNHEY and CDR2 is SVGAGI. Trimming removed 4 bases from V and 6 bases from J, with 9 bases in between. The CDR3 DNA is TGTGCCAGCAGTTCGGTAGGACATGGCTACACCTTC. This gives the protein CASSSVGHGYTF.

The chain uses TRBV7-9 and TRBJ1-2; TRBD1 might be the D (5 bases). The germline V gene encodes CDR1 SEHNR and CDR2 FQNEAQ (reference sequence). The CDR3 spans 19 residues. Deletions cut 5 bases from V and 2 bases from J, with 27 bases between. The CDR3 protein is CASSPLIGGLSLGNYGYTF. The CDR3 bases are TGTGCCAGCAGCCCCTTAATTGGGGGACTTTCGTTAGGGAACTATGGCTACACCTTC.

The chain employs TRBV20-1 and TRBJ1-5; 8 nucleotides agree with TRBD1. Germline CDR1 DFQATT, CDR2 SNEGSKA (reference sequence). V lost 1 base and J lost 6; bases outside the gene matches: 17. This CDR3 is 18 amino acids long. CDR3 coding DNA: TGCAGTGCTAGAGGGGACGACAGGGGTTATAGCCTTTTTCAGCCCCAGCATTTT. It yields the protein CSARGDDRGYSLFQPQHF.

The chain employs TRBV29-1 and TRBJ2-5; 8 nucleotides align to TRBD1. With 3 bases clipped from V and 2 bases from J, the junction kept 5 bases outside the gene matches. Per the germline V gene, CDR1 is SQVTM and CDR2 is ANQGSEA. The CDR3 runs 14 residues. CDR3 loop: CSVERTGTQETQYF. The CDR3 nucleotides read TGCAGCGTTGAGAGGACAGGGACTCAAGAGACCCAGTACTTC.

The chain couples TRBV4-1 to TRBJ1-1; 7 bases match TRBD1. J was trimmed by 4 bases and V by 5 bases; bases with no gene match: 10. CDR3 length equals 15 residues. Germline CDR1 MGHRA, CDR2 YSYEKL. The CDR3 reads CASSYRQGRGTEAFF. The CDR3 DNA reads as TGCGCCAGCAGCTACCGACAGGGCAGGGGCACTGAAGCTTTCTTT.

This clonotype was seen a handful of times. The CDR3 reads CASSNRATNEKLFF. CDR3 sequence (DNA): TGTGCCAGCAGCAACAGGGCGACTAATGAAAAACTGTTTTTT. This rearrangement joins TRBV11-1 to TRBJ1-4; possible D gene TRBD1, 6 bases. The CDR3 runs to 14 residues. Germline lookup yields CDR1 SGHAT and CDR2 FQDESV (reference sequence). V gave up 5 bases and J gave up 2 bases, with 9 bases separating them.